Here is one TCR beta chain with its context. Germline-derived CDR1 and CDR2 are SGHKS and YYEKEE (reference sequence). Trimming removed 4 bases from V and 4 bases from J, with 20 bases in between. The CDR3 runs to 16 residues. The record originates from a study of identifying expanded T cells in peripheral blood. Generated by immunoSEQ multiplex PCR, the TCRdb table keeps only in-frame clones and is missing some. The sample lists some 72,000 clones; roughly 90% were seen once. The sequencing sample was made of blood. The receptor comes from a person aged 18 to 75 in good health. The rearrangement joins TRBV5-5 to TRBJ1-2; D ambiguous. In nucleotides, the CDR3 is TGTGCCAGCAGCCCGGCGGGCAGATTTAGCGGCTATGGCTACACCTTC. Its translation: CASSPAGRFSGYGYTF.